This TCR beta chain was recovered during a study of T cell clusters in autoimmune cytopenias. CDR1 is SGHNT and CDR2 is YYREEE in the germline V gene (reference sequence). This CDR3 is 13 amino acids long. Study results and caveats: No experiment has yet validated the function of the T cell clusters defined in silico.

TRB rearrangements were amplified by touch-down multiplex PCR with mixed TRB-A/B primers. Following a re-call of the multiplex PCR reads, TCRdb has one entry per CDR3 protein and lacks DNA. The sample has under 6,500 distinct CDR3 sequences, and its top ten clones hold about a fifth. In terms of frequency, this clonotype is medium-sized (0.01 to 0.1%). Antigen specificity is unknown. Approximately 36,000 genome equivalents of blood DNA were amplified for TRB. These data also featured in a second study, about T cell repertoires in aging, cancer and after chemotherapy. From that second work: Compared with age-matched healthy donors, untreated hematological or solid cancer patients showed higher blood TCR clonality.

This TCR derives from a human donor in good health. V gene TRBV5-4 combines with J gene TRBJ2-5; TCRdb's D gene call, TRBD1, goes unchecked for lack of DNA. Material: peripheral blood. The CDR3 here is CASSTGTEETQYF.